The clone carrying this T cell receptor (beta chain) was observed at least ten times. The time point was: patch test 1, 2 weeks after DPC sensitization. As to treatment: therapeutic diphenylcyclopropenone sensitization with weekly scalp DPC. The sample originates from a study of human T cells and chemical hapten exposure. Germline CDR1 SGDLS, CDR2 YYNGEE. The CDR3 is 15 amino acids. The V end lost 1 base, the J end lost 2 bases, and 12 bases lay between the germline ends. TCRdb recomputed calls from the RACE reads with MiXCR, one row per CDR3 protein. This sample has roughly 180,000 distinct CDR3 sequences, with about 22% found just once.

This chain links TRBV9 with TRBJ1-2; D perhaps matches TRBD1 (5 bases). This TCR derives from a woman between 50 and 59 years old with alopecia areata. Some clones in this sample may be carry-over from other donors' samples. The sample was whole blood, taken in connection with sensitization to the hapten diphenylcyclopropenone (DPC). The CDR3 sequence is CASSVSPGKNYGYTF. The DNA for the CDR3 is TGTGCCAGCAGCGTATCCCCAGGGAAGAACTATGGCTACACCTTC.